Below are 13 T cell receptor beta chains sequenced from a single sample in a study of T cell responses to AZD1222 COVID-19 vaccine. TCRdb's table, derived via immunoSEQ multiplex PCR, lists solely in-frame clones and lacks some. In the table there are 130,000 to 150,000 clones, about 93% of which are singletons. The sequences come from peripheral blood, collected on day 0 of AZD1222 vaccination. The receptors were sampled from an adult in good health.

The rearrangement uses TRBV18 and TRBJ1-1; D is unresolved. V lost 2 bases and J 4 bases, leaving 17 bases between the germline ends. The CDR3 is 16 residues long. Germline V gene lookup returns CDR1 KGHSH and CDR2 LQKENI. The CDR3 loop reads CASSPEFWERGTEAFF. As DNA, the CDR3 is TGTGCCAGCTCACCAGAGTTTTGGGAGCGGGGCACTGAAGCTTTCTTT.

The genes are TRBV28 and TRBJ2-7; a possible D gene is TRBD1 (5 bases). Looked up from germline, CDR1 is MDHEN and CDR2 is SYDVKM. This CDR3 contains 15 residues. Deletions cut 8 bases from V and 4 bases from J, with 21 bases between. The DNA for the CDR3 is TGTGCCAGCCGCCTTTTCCCTACCAGGGTGTACGAGCAGTACTTC. This translates into CASRLFPTRVYEQYF.

This chain's CDR3 is CASTRDNQPQHF. In DNA form, the CDR3 reads TGTGCCAGTACCAGGGACAATCAGCCCCAGCATTTT. This rearrangement joins TRBV19 to TRBJ1-5; D perhaps matches TRBD1 (5 bases). The CDR3 is 12 amino acids. Trimming removed 7 bases at V and 3 bases at J, with 7 bases between. The germline V gene encodes CDR1 LNHDA and CDR2 SQIVND (reference sequence). The entire variable domain, with the rest obtained from reference TRBV19 and TRBJ1-5, is as follows: DGGITQSPKYLFRKEGQNVTLSCEQNLNHDAMYWYRQDPGQGLRLIYYSQIVNDFQKGDIAEGYSVSREKKESFPLTVTSAQKNPTAFYLCASTRDNQPQHFGDGTRLSIL.

This chain joins TRBV27 and TRBJ2-1; 7 bases are shared with TRBD1. The CDR3 extends over 16 amino acids. Germline loops: CDR1 MNHEY, CDR2 SMNVEV (reference sequence). The V segment lost 0 bases and the J segment 7 bases; nucleotides outside the gene matches: 9. DNA for the CDR3: TGTGCCAGCAGTTTATCGAACAGGGGCAGCGTAAATGAGCAGTTCTTC. It translates to CASSLSNRGSVNEQFF.

The rearrangement links TRBV11-3 to TRBJ2-7; D may be TRBD2 (6 bases). Trimming left V 5 bases short and J 2 bases short, with 19 bases between. Germline V gene lookup returns CDR1 SGHNT and CDR2 YENEEA. This CDR3 is built from 16 residues. CDR3: CASSPVGWEVPYEQYF. In nucleotides, the CDR3 is TGTGCCAGCAGCCCAGTCGGGTGGGAGGTTCCCTACGAGCAGTACTTC.

V is TRBV4-2 and J is TRBJ2-7; tentative D call: TRBD2 (6 bases). V was shortened by 4 bases and J by 5 bases, with 18 bases between the two germline ends. This CDR3 has 15 amino acids. Per germline, CDR1 LGHNA and CDR2 YNFKEQ. The CDR3 bases are TGTGCCAGCAGCCCCCGGTTAGCGGTCGTCAACGAGCAGTACTTC. It specifies CASSPRLAVVNEQYF.

This chain uses TRBV9 with TRBJ1-2, with 7 bases aligning to TRBD1. This CDR3 spans 15 amino acids. V lost 0 bases to trimming and J lost 5 bases; unmatched junction nucleotides: 7. Germline V gene sequence: CDR1 SGDLS, CDR2 YYNGEE. The CDR3 region has the DNA TGTGCCAGCAGCGTAGAAGGGGGCTGGTGGTATGGCTACACCTTC. This codes for CASSVEGGWWYGYTF.

The V gene is TRBV6-5, the J gene TRBJ2-5; D assignment may be TRBD1 or TRBD2 (7 bases each). V dropped 7 bases and J dropped 5 bases, with 14 bases sitting between them. Germline assignment: CDR1 MNHEY and CDR2 SVGAGI. The CDR3 loop spans 13 amino acids. Here the CDR3 DNA reads TGTGCCAGCATTCAGGGGGGGACGGAGACCCAGTACTTC. Its protein is CASIQGGTETQYF.

This chain joins TRBV5-1 and TRBJ2-7, with unresolved D. Germline V gives CDR1 SGHRS, CDR2 YFSETQ. With 0 bases removed from V and 2 bases from J, the gap between germline ends came to 9 bases. The CDR3 is made up of 14 amino acids. CDR3 protein: CASSLDPQTYEQYF. DNA of the CDR3: TGCGCCAGCAGCTTGGACCCACAGACCTACGAGCAGTACTTC.

This rearrangement joins TRBV6-2 or TRBV6-3 to TRBJ2-3; TRBD2 might be the D (6 bases). The CDR3 runs 15 residues. Germline CDR1 MNHEY, CDR2 SVGEGT. Trimming cost V 6 bases and J 1 base, with 14 bases left between them. The CDR3: CASSHGGVGTDTQYF. In DNA form, the CDR3 reads TGTGCCAGCAGCCACGGGGGTGTCGGCACAGATACGCAGTATTTT.

This sequence joins TRBV5-5 and TRBJ1-5; TRBD1 matches at 9 bases. V was clipped by 1 base and J by 6 bases; unmatched bases: 20. From germline, CDR1 is SGHKS and CDR2 YYEKEE (reference sequence). This CDR3 is built from 20 residues. CDR3 amino acids: CASSLTWGQIRDRATQPQHF. CDR3 DNA: TGTGCCAGCAGCTTGACCTGGGGTCAAATCCGGGACAGGGCGACTCAGCCCCAGCATTTT.

The genes are TRBV6-6 and TRBJ2-1, with D maybe TRBD1 (5 bases). Trimming cost V 0 bases and J 6 bases, with 12 bases left between them. The CDR3 has 15 amino acids. Per the germline V gene, CDR1 is MNHNY and CDR2 is SVGAGI (reference sequence). The CDR3, as DNA: TGTGCCAGCAGTTACTCGAATATGCAGGGCAATGAGCAGTTCTTC. Its protein product is CASSYSNMQGNEQFF.

The chain carries TRBV19 and TRBJ1-3; 7 bases map to TRBD1. The V and J ends lost 0 bases and 2 bases, in that order; junction bases with no gene match: 1. The CDR3 loop spans 15 amino acids. Germline CDR1 LNHDA, CDR2 SQIVND (reference sequence). CDR3 sequence: CASSIDQGAGNTIYF. The CDR3 nucleotides read TGTGCCAGTAGTATAGACCAGGGGGCTGGAAACACCATATATTTT.